The clone carrying this TCR beta chain was recorded a few times. This sample is part of a study of T cells after yellow fever vaccination. The CDR3 totals 14 residues. The V gene end was trimmed by 5 bases and the J gene end by 5 bases; junction bases not matched to a gene: 6. Germline V gene sequence: CDR1 SEHNR, CDR2 FQNEAQ (reference sequence). TCRdb re-called the 5' RACE reads through MiXCR, storing one row per CDR3 protein. The sample lists 75,000 to 100,000 distinct CDR3 sequences, 7.5% to 10% occurring once. The sequencing here drew on CD8+ T cells not binding an NS4B(214-222) dextramer, sorted from PBMCs, taken roughly 14 days after the first yellow fever vaccination. The chain couples TRBV7-9 to TRBJ1-1; 9 bases match TRBD1. This clonotype was obtained from a man younger than 35 who received the YFV17D yellow fever vaccine. CDR3: CASSPGTGITEAFF. CDR3 in DNA: TGTGCCAGCAGCCCCGGGACAGGGATAACTGAAGCTTTCTTT. The full variable domain, completed using reference TRBV7-9 and TRBJ1-1, is DTGVSQNPRHKITKRGQNVTFRCDPISEHNRLYWYRQTLGQGPEFLTYFQNEAQLEKSRLLSDRFSAERPKGSFSTLEIQRTEQGDSAMYLCASSPGTGITEAFFGQGTRLTVV.